Below are 31 T cell receptor beta chains sequenced from a single sample in a study of blood T cell repertoires in COVID-19. Produced via immunoSEQ multiplex PCR; TCRdb's table is partial and in-frame only. The sample contains about 180,000 clones, 82% of which appear only once. Sequencing was performed on peripheral blood. The receptors here all came from a woman aged 70-85 years with acute or convalescent COVID-19.

The V gene is TRBV30, the J gene TRBJ1-1, with D maybe TRBD1 (5 bases). The ends were cut back, 5 bases at V and 2 bases at J, with 12 bases in the middle. Germline CDR1 and CDR2: GTSNPN and SVGIG (reference sequence). The CDR3 sequence is 13 residues long. The DNA for the CDR3 is TGTGCCTGGCAGCCAGGGTTCAACACTGAAGCTTTCTTT. It is translated as CAWQPGFNTEAFF. Using reference TRBV30 and TRBJ1-1 for the parts outside the CDR3, the full variable domain is SQTIHQWPATLVQPVGSPLSLECTVEGTSNPNLYWYRQAAGRGLQLLFYSVGIGQISSEVPQNLSASRPQDRQFILSSKKLLLSDSGFYLCAWQPGFNTEAFFGQGTRLTVV.

V gene TRBV27 combines with J gene TRBJ1-3; D uncertain. The CDR3 extends over 15 amino acids. V was trimmed by 0 bases and J by 3 bases, leaving 9 bases between them. Germline V gene data show CDR1 as MNHEY and CDR2 as SMNVEV (reference sequence). The CDR3 is CASSLSFRFGNTIYF. The CDR3 nucleotides read TGTGCCAGCAGTTTATCGTTCCGGTTTGGAAACACCATATATTTT.

The rearrangement uses TRBV5-1 and TRBJ1-4; 8 nucleotides line up with TRBD1. Trimming took 3 bases from V and 7 from J; bases not matched to a gene: 5. CDR1 SGHRS and CDR2 YFSETQ come from the germline V gene. The CDR3 contains 14 residues. The CDR3 bases are TGCGCCAGCAGCTCGACAGGGGCAGGTGAAAAACTGTTTTTT. It specifies CASSSTGAGEKLFF.

This clone was seen only a few times. The CDR3 nucleotides are TGTGCCAGCACCCCGGGGGGCTCTAACTATGGCTACACCTTC. Translated: CASTPGGSNYGYTF. The V gene is TRBV9, the J gene TRBJ1-2; tentative D call: TRBD1 (6 bases). This CDR3 spans 14 amino acids. Trimming shortened V by 6 bases and J by 0 bases, and 12 bases separated the two germline ends. CDR1 is SGDLS and CDR2 is YYNGEE in the germline V gene.

The chain carries TRBV6-2 or TRBV6-3 and TRBJ1-5, with 8 bases lining up with TRBD1. Unmatched junction bases numbered 3, after V lost 2 bases and J lost 0 bases. The CDR3 consists of 16 residues. CDR1 and CDR2 from the germline V gene are MNHEY and SVGEGT. Here the CDR3 DNA reads TGTGCCAGCAGTTACGGAGGGACAGGTAGCAATCAGCCCCAGCATTTT. Translating it yields CASSYGGTGSNQPQHF.

The table lists this clone with a count of one. This rearrangement joins TRBV5-1 to TRBJ2-3; D possibly corresponds to TRBD2 (5 bases). V was cut by 4 bases and J by 4 bases, with 13 bases left in between. The CDR3 totals 14 residues. Germline V gene sequence: CDR1 SGHRS, CDR2 YFSETQ. CDR3 in DNA: TGCGCCAGCAGCACCACTAGGTCGGCAGATACGCAGTATTTT. This codes for CASSTTRSADTQYF.

The chain is built from TRBV5-1 and TRBJ2-6, with D possibly matching TRBD1 (6 bases). The CDR3 spans 16 residues. Germline V CDR1 and CDR2: SGHRS, YFSETQ. V was shortened by 2 bases and J by 3 bases, with 12 bases between the two germline ends. The CDR3 loop reads CASSLDAGVGANVLTF. In nucleotides, the CDR3 is TGCGCCAGCAGCTTAGATGCAGGGGTTGGGGCCAACGTCCTGACTTTC.

Only a few counts were recorded for this clone. The chain joins TRBV5-1 to TRBJ2-7; D might be TRBD1 (6 bases). The CDR3 is made up of 12 amino acids. Germline CDR1 and CDR2: SGHRS and YFSETQ. With 6 bases removed from V and 0 bases from J, the gap between germline ends came to 7 bases. The CDR3 loop reads CASKGDSYEQYF. CDR3 coding DNA: TGCGCCAGCAAGGGGGACTCCTACGAGCAGTACTTC.

The J gene is TRBJ2-1, the V gene TRBV18; D gene unclear. Germline CDR1 reads KGHSH; CDR2 reads LQKENI. CDR3 length: 13 amino acids. With 0 bases removed from V and 8 bases from J, the gap between germline ends came to 8 bases. The CDR3 sequence is CASSPPSSDEQFF. In DNA form, the CDR3 reads TGTGCCAGCTCACCACCTAGCTCCGATGAGCAGTTCTTC.

This clone was observed once. The rearrangement links TRBV2 to TRBJ1-2; the D gene is possibly TRBD1 (6 bases). Deletions cut 8 bases from V and 0 bases from J, with 13 bases between. Germline V gene lookup returns CDR1 SNHLY and CDR2 FYNNEI. The CDR3 extends over 14 amino acids. The CDR3 coding sequence is TGTGCCAGCGCCGTGGACAGACCTAACTATGGCTACACCTTC. This gives the protein CASAVDRPNYGYTF.

The rearrangement links TRBV5-8 to TRBJ2-1, with no clear D. With 4 bases removed from V and 3 bases from J, the gap between germline ends came to 11 bases. The germline V gene has CDR1 SGHTS and CDR2 YDEGEE. CDR3 length equals 14 residues. The CDR3 coding sequence is TGTGCCAGCAGCCGCAACAGAGACTACAATGAGCAGTTCTTC. Translation: CASSRNRDYNEQFF.

The chain is built from TRBV6-5 and TRBJ2-7; maybe TRBD2 (6 bases). V shed 6 bases and J shed 1 base, with 13 bases lying between them. CDR3 length equals 14 residues. Germline V gene data show CDR1 as MNHEY and CDR2 as SVGAGI. Here the CDR3 DNA reads TGTGCCAGCAGGCGGGGAACAGGATCCTACGAGCAGTACTTC. Its protein is CASRRGTGSYEQYF.

This chain connects TRBV2 to TRBJ2-5, with 11 bases matching TRBD2. The V and J ends lost 4 bases and 1 base, in that order; junction bases with no gene match: 17. The CDR3 runs to 20 residues. The germline gives CDR1 SNHLY, CDR2 FYNNEI. The CDR3, as DNA: TGTGCCAGCAGTGTAACGGGAAGATTGACTAGCGGGGAGACCCAAGAGACCCAGTACTTC. Its translation is CASSVTGRLTSGETQETQYF.

This rearrangement joins TRBV27 to TRBJ1-1; 7 bases agree with TRBD1. The junction had 11 bases not matched to a gene; V was cut back by 4 bases and J by 3 bases. The length of the CDR3 is 16 residues. In germline, CDR1 is MNHEY, CDR2 SMNVEV (reference sequence). CDR3 sequence reads: CASSSLTQGSYTEAFF. CDR3 sequence (DNA): TGTGCCAGCAGTTCTCTAACACAGGGGTCGTACACTGAAGCTTTCTTT.

This clone was detected only once. The chain carries TRBV19 and TRBJ2-2, with 8 nucleotides matching TRBD1. V trimming: 7 bases; J trimming: 7 bases; junction bases outside the gene matches: 11. CDR3 length equals 15 residues. Germline V lookup: CDR1 LNHDA, CDR2 SQIVND (reference sequence). CDR3 DNA sequence: TGTGCCAGTACGGTCCAGGGGGCGAGTGGCGGGGAGCTGTTTTTT. Encoded protein: CASTVQGASGGELFF.

The rearrangement links TRBV7-2 to TRBJ2-4; 8 bases line up with TRBD1. The J segment lost 15 bases and the V segment lost 2 bases, leaving 18 bases of the junction unmatched. The CDR3 extends over 16 amino acids. CDR1 and CDR2 from the germline V gene are SGHTA and FQGNSA. For the CDR3, the DNA is TGTGCCAGCAGCTTAACTGCTAGGGCGGACAGGGTGTGGGCGTACTTC. As protein: CASSLTARADRVWAYF.

This clone has a handful of counts. The chain employs TRBV2 and TRBJ2-7, with TRBD1 identical over 7 bases. There are 12 residues in the CDR3. Germline V gene lookup returns CDR1 SNHLY and CDR2 FYNNEI. V shed 11 bases, J shed 5 bases, and the junction held 9 bases outside the gene matches. The CDR3 reads CAGSTGADEQYF. The CDR3 DNA sequence: TGTGCCGGATCAACAGGGGCAGACGAGCAGTACTTC.

V is TRBV13 and J is TRBJ2-3; 11 nucleotides line up with TRBD2. CDR1 is PRHDT and CDR2 is FYEKMQ in the germline V gene (reference sequence). V lost 5 bases, J lost 8 bases, and 15 bases stayed unmatched. This CDR3 comprises 17 residues. The CDR3 bases are TGTGCCAGCAGCCTACCGCGACTAGCGGGGCACCCGCCTACGCAGTATTTT. Protein sequence: CASSLPRLAGHPPTQYF.

The chain links TRBV19 to TRBJ2-7; D may be TRBD1 (5 bases). The germline V gene has CDR1 LNHDA and CDR2 SQIVND (reference sequence). The V and J ends lost 4 bases and 5 bases respectively, with 12 bases between them. This CDR3 comprises 13 residues. The chain's CDR3 is CASSKLGEDEQYF. The CDR3 DNA reads TGTGCCAGTAGTAAATTAGGGGAAGACGAGCAGTACTTC. Based on the CDR3 plus reference TRBV19 and TRBJ2-7, the full variable domain is DGGITQSPKYLFRKEGQNVTLSCEQNLNHDAMYWYRQDPGQGLRLIYYSQIVNDFQKGDIAEGYSVSREKKESFPLTVTSAQKNPTAFYLCASSKLGEDEQYFGPGTRLTVT.

The chain carries TRBV21-1 and TRBJ2-1; the DNA was not used to check the table's D call, TRBD1. TRBV21-1 is designated a pseudogene. The CDR3 sequence is 18 residues long. Here the CDR3 DNA reads TGTGCCAGCAGCAAAGGGGACCACCGGACAGGTACGTCCGGTGAGCAGTTCTTC. This translates into CASSKGDHRTGTSGEQFF.

This clone has only one observation. The chain uses TRBV2 and TRBJ1-3; a weak D match, TRBD1 (6 bases). CDR1 and CDR2 (germline): SNHLY, FYNNEI. The V gene lost 2 bases and the J gene lost 0 bases, with 17 bases spanning the gap. CDR3 length equals 18 residues. CDR3 protein: CASSEFPLTGYSGNTIYF. CDR3 bases: TGTGCCAGCAGTGAATTCCCCTTGACAGGATACTCTGGAAACACCATATATTTT. Combining the CDR3 with reference TRBV2 and TRBJ1-3 gives the whole variable domain EPEVTQTPSHQVTQMGQEVILRCVPISNHLYFYWYRQILGQKVEFLVSFYNNEISEKSEIFDDQFSVERPDGSNFTLKIRSTKLEDSAMYFCASSEFPLTGYSGNTIYFGEGSWLTVV.

The chain uses TRBV5-1 and TRBJ1-3, with TRBD1 matching 9 bases. CDR3 length: 14 residues. Unmatched junction bases numbered 7, after V lost 4 bases and J lost 8 bases. Germline CDR1 reads SGHRS; CDR2 reads YFSETQ. Here the CDR3 reads CASSVGQGFDTIYF. CDR3 bases: TGCGCCAGCAGCGTAGGACAGGGGTTCGACACCATATATTTT.

The chain recombines TRBV5-4 with TRBJ1-3; D is possibly TRBD1 (5 bases). Trimming stripped 2 bases from V and 0 bases from J, with 12 bases between. Germline assignment: CDR1 SGHNT and CDR2 YYREEE (reference sequence). CDR3 size: 16 residues. CDR3 nucleotide sequence: TGTGCCAGCAGCTTTGGGGGGACCCTCTCTGGAAACACCATATATTTT. Encoded protein: CASSFGGTLSGNTIYF.

The CDR3 spells CASSLLYGGNTEAFF. The CDR3 DNA is TGTGCCAGCAGCCTGCTATACGGGGGGAACACTGAAGCTTTCTTT. The chain recombines TRBV11-2 with TRBJ1-1; D is perhaps TRBD1 (5 bases). Trimming shortened V by 5 bases and J by 1 base, and 14 bases separated the two germline ends. CDR1 is SGHAT and CDR2 is FQNNGV in the germline V gene. The CDR3 spans 15 residues.

The rearrangement uses TRBV4-3 and TRBJ1-1; 7 bases agree with TRBD1. The CDR3 extends over 17 amino acids. Germline assignment: CDR1 LGHNA and CDR2 YSLEER. With 1 base clipped from V and 0 bases from J, the junction kept 8 bases outside the gene matches. The CDR3 region has the DNA TGCGCCAGCAGCCAAGGTAACAGGGGCACAATGAACACTGAAGCTTTCTTT. It encodes CASSQGNRGTMNTEAFF.

This chain links TRBV5-6 with TRBJ1-3; 7 positions agree with TRBD1. In germline, CDR1 is SGHDT, CDR2 YYEEEE. V was clipped by 5 bases and J by 16 bases; unmatched bases: 9. The CDR3 extends over 11 amino acids. CDR3 bases: TGTGCCAGCAGTCTTGTGGGACAGTGGTATTTT. It specifies CASSLVGQWYF.

This clone was counted a single time. The chain carries TRBV20-1 and TRBJ2-1, with D uncertain. This CDR3 is 11 amino acids long. Germline CDR1 and CDR2: DFQATT and SNEGSKA (reference sequence). V was shortened by 3 bases and J by 7 bases, with 7 bases between the two germline ends. The CDR3 DNA is TGCAGTGCTAGTTCGGAGAATGAGCAGTTCTTC. It encodes CSASSENEQFF.

This CDR3 reads CASSRDRDTDTQYF. In nucleotides, the CDR3 is TGTGCCAGCAGCCGGGACAGGGACACAGATACGCAGTATTTT. The V call is TRBV6-5, the J call TRBJ2-3, with 9 bases that match TRBD1. V shed 6 bases, J shed 2 bases, and the junction held 3 bases outside the gene matches. Germline V gene sequence: CDR1 MNHEY, CDR2 SVGAGI. The CDR3 has 14 amino acids.

V usage is TRBV28 and J usage is TRBJ1-6; 8 nucleotides align to TRBD1. This CDR3 is 16 amino acids long. Germline trimming cut 7 bases from V and 9 bases from J; bases unmatched to any gene: 14. The germline V gene has CDR1 MDHEN and CDR2 SYDVKM. The CDR3: CASTAAGQGRGSPLHF. Here the CDR3 DNA reads TGTGCCAGCACCGCAGCAGGACAGGGAAGAGGTTCACCCCTCCACTTT. Full variable domain (remainder filled in from reference TRBV28 and TRBJ1-6): DVKVTQSSRYLVKRTGEKVFLECVQDMDHENMFWYRQDPGLGLRLIYFSYDVKMKEKGDIPEGYSVSREKKERFSLILESASTNQTSMYLCASTAAGQGRGSPLHFGNGTRLTVT.

The CDR3 DNA reads as TGTGCCAGCAGCTTAGGCGTCCCCGGGACACTTCGTGGCACTGAAGCTTTCTTT. Protein product: CASSLGVPGTLRGTEAFF. The chain carries TRBV7-6 and TRBJ1-1, with a weak D call TRBD1 (6 bases). Looked up from germline, CDR1 is SGHVS and CDR2 is FNYEAQ. Trimming took 1 base from V and 4 from J, leaving 22 bases between them. There are 18 residues in the CDR3.

The chain uses TRBV18 and TRBJ2-5; tentatively, D is TRBD1 (6 bases). V was clipped by 3 bases and J by 6 bases, with 20 bases between them. Looked up from germline, CDR1 is KGHSH and CDR2 is LQKENI. The CDR3 has 16 amino acids. The CDR3 is CASSPRQGSLHQTQYF. In nucleotides, the CDR3 is TGTGCCAGCTCACCCCGCCAGGGGTCGCTTCACCAGACCCAGTACTTC.